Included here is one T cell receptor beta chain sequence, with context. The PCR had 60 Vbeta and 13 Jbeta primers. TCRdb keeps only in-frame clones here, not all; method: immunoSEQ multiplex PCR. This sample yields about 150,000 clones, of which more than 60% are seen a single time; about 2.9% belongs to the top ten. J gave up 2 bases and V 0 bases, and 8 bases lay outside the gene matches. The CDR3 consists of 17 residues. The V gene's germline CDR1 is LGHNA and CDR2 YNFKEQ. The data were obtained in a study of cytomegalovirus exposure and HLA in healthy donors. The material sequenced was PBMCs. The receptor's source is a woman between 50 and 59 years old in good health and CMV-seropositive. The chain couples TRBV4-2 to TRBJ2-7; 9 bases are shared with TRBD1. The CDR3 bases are TGTGCCAGCAGCCAAGATTCCACCCGGGACAGGGCCTACGAGCAGTACTTC. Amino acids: CASSQDSTRDRAYEQYF.